Here is one TCR beta chain with its context. Its antigen is unidentified. The germline CDR1 and CDR2 sequences are SGHNT and YENEEA. CDR3 size: 17 residues. The data belong to a study of blood T cells in healthy people across ages. The study, taken as a whole, reports: Per million T cells, the diversity of TCR beta decreased roughly linearly as age advanced. As naive T cell percentage varied, TCR beta diversity correlated strongly with it. Higher diversity and more naive CD4+ cells were features of long-lived donors, compared to aged donors.

A J-beta primer mix and a sample-barcoded 5' primer were used in a second PCR of about 7 to 12 cycles. Researchers report that a template-switch adaptor with 12 random nucleotides tagged each cDNA molecule. TCRdb ran MiXCR on the 5' RACE reads and lists one entry per CDR3 protein. The sample contains some 700,000 distinct CDR3 sequences, 20% to 25% of which appear only once. The chain has TRBV11-3 and TRBJ2-5; 8 nucleotides agree with TRBD2. The DNA end favors TRBJ2-1, so the J call may be wrong. The sequence came from a man aged 65 to 85 in good health. What was sequenced was blood. This chain's CDR3 is CASSLDSGLASSDEQFF. The CDR3, as DNA: TGTGCCAGCAGCTTAGACTCAGGACTAGCAAGTTCCGATGAGCAGTTCTTC.